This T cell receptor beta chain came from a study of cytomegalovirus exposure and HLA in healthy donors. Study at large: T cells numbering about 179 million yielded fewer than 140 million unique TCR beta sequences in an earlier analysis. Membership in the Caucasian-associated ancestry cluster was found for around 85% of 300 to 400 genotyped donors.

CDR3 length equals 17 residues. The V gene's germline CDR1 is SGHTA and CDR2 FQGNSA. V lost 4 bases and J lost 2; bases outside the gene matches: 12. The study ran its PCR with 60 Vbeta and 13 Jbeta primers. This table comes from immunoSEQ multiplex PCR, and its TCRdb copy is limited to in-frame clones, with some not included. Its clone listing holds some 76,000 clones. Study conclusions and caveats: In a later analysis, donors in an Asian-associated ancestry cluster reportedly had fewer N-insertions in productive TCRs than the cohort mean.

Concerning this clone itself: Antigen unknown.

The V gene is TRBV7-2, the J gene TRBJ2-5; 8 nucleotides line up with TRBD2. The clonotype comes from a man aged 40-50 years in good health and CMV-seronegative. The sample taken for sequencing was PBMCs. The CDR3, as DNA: TGTGCCAGCAGCTCGGTCTGGGGGCGGGGGGTACAAGAGACCCAGTACTTC. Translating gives CASSSVWGRGVQETQYF. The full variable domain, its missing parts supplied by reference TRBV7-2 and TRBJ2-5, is GAGVSQSPSNKVTEKGKDVELRCDPISGHTALYWYRQSLGQGLEFLIYFQGNSAPDKSGLPSDRFSAERTGGSVSTLTIQRTQQEDSAVYLCASSSVWGRGVQETQYFGPGTRLLVL.